Below, 27 T cell receptor beta chains from the same sample are listed, as sequenced in a study of blood T cell repertoires in COVID-19. Method: immunoSEQ multiplex PCR; TCRdb's copy keeps in-frame clones and lacks some. The table includes some 240,000 clones, almost 85% detected once. Material: peripheral blood. These receptors came from a woman between 65 and 79 years old with COVID-19, enrolled during active disease.

The V and J genes are TRBV11-3 and TRBJ2-5; D is unresolved. CDR3 length: 15 amino acids. Looked up from germline, CDR1 is SGHNT and CDR2 is YENEEA. With 5 bases removed from V and 3 bases from J, the gap between germline ends came to 16 bases. The DNA of the CDR3 is TGTGCCAGCAGCCCCCCCTTAGTTCGTAAAGAGACCCAGTACTTC. It is translated as CASSPPLVRKETQYF.

This sequence joins TRBV3-1 (or the pseudogene TRBV3-2) and TRBJ2-3; a possible D gene is TRBD2 (6 bases). CDR3 length equals 14 residues. CDR1 and CDR2 (germline): LGHDT, YNNKEL (reference sequence). The germline V and J ends were trimmed by 1 base and 3 bases, with 8 bases remaining between them. CDR3 protein: CASSQGLETDTQYF. DNA of the CDR3: TGTGCCAGCAGCCAAGGACTAGAAACAGATACGCAGTATTTT.

The V gene is TRBV5-1, the J gene TRBJ2-3; D is perhaps TRBD1 (6 bases). V was shortened by 4 bases and J by 0 bases, with 9 bases between the two germline ends. Germline CDR1 reads SGHRS; CDR2 reads YFSETQ. The CDR3 sequence is 14 residues long. CDR3 amino acids: CASSPGDSTDTQYF. Here the CDR3 DNA reads TGCGCCAGCAGCCCAGGGGACAGCACAGATACGCAGTATTTT.

This rearrangement joins TRBV11-2 to TRBJ1-4, with D uncertain. V gave up 3 bases and J gave up 6 bases, with 11 bases separating them. This CDR3 contains 14 residues. Germline V gene data show CDR1 as SGHAT and CDR2 as FQNNGV. CDR3 bases: TGTGCCAGCAGCTTCGGAGGCGAGGATGAAAAACTGTTTTTT. Its translation is CASSFGGEDEKLFF. The full variable domain, rest sourced from reference TRBV11-2 and TRBJ1-4, is EAGVAQSPRYKIIEKRQSVAFWCNPISGHATLYWYQQILGQGPKLLIQFQNNGVVDDSQLPKDRFSAERLKGVDSTLKIQPAKLEDSAVYLCASSFGGEDEKLFFGSGTQLSVL.

The chain employs TRBV15 and TRBJ2-3; TRBD2 aligns across 7 bases. This CDR3 has 16 residues. The junction had 12 bases not matched to a gene; V was cut back by 5 bases and J by 4 bases. The germline CDR1 and CDR2 sequences are LNHNV and YYDKDF (reference sequence). DNA of the CDR3: TGTGCCACCAGCGGAGTTGGGGGGGGAGGGGCAGATACGCAGTATTTT. This translates into CATSGVGGGGADTQYF. Full variable domain (outside the CDR3, taken from reference TRBV15 and TRBJ2-3): DAMVIQNPRYQVTQFGKPVTLSCSQTLNHNVMYWYQQKSSQAPKLLFHYYDKDFNNEADTPDNFQSRRPNTSFCFLDIRSPGLGDTAMYLCATSGVGGGGADTQYFGPGTRLTVL.

The CDR3, as DNA: TGCGCCAGCTGTGGATGGGGGGGTGGTAACTATGGCTACACCTTC. This sequence encodes CASCGWGGGNYGYTF. The chain recombines TRBV10-1 with TRBJ1-2; maybe TRBD1 (5 bases). The CDR3 has 15 residues. Trimming removed 8 bases at V and 1 base at J, with 17 bases between. Per the germline V gene, CDR1 is WNHNN and CDR2 is SYGVQD (reference sequence).

This clone was picked up a small number of times. V is TRBV6-5 and J is TRBJ2-5; a weak D match, TRBD2 (5 bases). CDR1 is MNHEY and CDR2 is SVGAGI in the germline V gene. The CDR3 extends over 14 amino acids. V was trimmed by 2 bases and J by 1 base, leaving 8 bases between them. This CDR3 is CASSYEGLQETQYF. DNA of the CDR3: TGTGCCAGCAGTTACGAGGGTCTCCAAGAGACCCAGTACTTC.

The chain uses TRBV5-6 and TRBJ1-2; 8 bases line up with TRBD1. The CDR3 extends over 14 amino acids. The ends lost 5 bases at V and 5 bases at J; junction bases unmatched: 8. Germline-derived CDR1 and CDR2 are SGHDT and YYEEEE. The CDR3: CASRPRGLGYGYTF. The CDR3, as DNA: TGTGCCAGCAGACCCAGGGGGCTAGGGTATGGCTACACCTTC.

This chain connects TRBV24-1 to TRBJ2-1, with TRBD1 identical over 7 bases. The CDR3 runs 17 residues. Germline V gene data show CDR1 as KGHDR and CDR2 as SFDVKD. V shed 3 bases, J shed 5 bases, and the junction held 12 bases outside the gene matches. DNA of the CDR3: TGTGCCACCAGTGATAGGCCGGGGACAGCTCCCAACAATGAGCAGTTCTTC. Protein sequence: CATSDRPGTAPNNEQFF.

This clone was seen just once. The genes are TRBV29-1 and TRBJ1-2; D perhaps matches TRBD1 (5 bases). The CDR3 loop spans 12 amino acids. Trimming shortened V by 3 bases and J by 6 bases, and 11 bases separated the two germline ends. Germline V gives CDR1 SQVTM, CDR2 ANQGSEA. The CDR3 sequence: CSVDQGSDGYTF. The CDR3 DNA is TGCAGCGTTGATCAGGGTAGTGATGGCTACACCTTC.

The chain links TRBV6-1 to TRBJ1-2; no reliable D call. In germline, CDR1 is MNHNS, CDR2 SASEGT. There are 16 residues in the CDR3. V lost 2 bases and J lost 3, with 16 bases in between. The CDR3 reads CASSELWASLDYGYTF. DNA for the CDR3: TGTGCCAGCAGTGAACTATGGGCAAGTCTGGACTATGGCTACACCTTC.

The chain uses TRBV5-4 and TRBJ2-3, with D hard to call. The CDR3 loop spans 13 amino acids. CDR1 and CDR2 from the germline V gene are SGHNT and YYREEE (reference sequence). V lost 4 bases, J lost 1 base, and 7 bases lay in between. CDR3 nucleotides: TGTGCCAGCAGCCAGGCAGGCACAGATACGCAGTATTTT. It is translated as CASSQAGTDTQYF.

The V gene is TRBV19, the J gene TRBJ1-2; 7 bases are a match to TRBD1. The V segment lost 4 bases and the J segment 3 bases; nucleotides outside the gene matches: 5. Germline V gene lookup returns CDR1 LNHDA and CDR2 SQIVND (reference sequence). CDR3 length equals 14 residues. CDR3 residues: CASSRDSSDYGYTF. CDR3 in DNA: TGTGCCAGTAGTAGGGACAGTAGTGACTATGGCTACACCTTC.

This chain uses TRBV28 with TRBJ2-5; D is perhaps TRBD1 (5 bases). There are 14 residues in the CDR3. Trimming removed 7 bases from V and 0 bases from J, with 12 bases in between. Germline CDR1 and CDR2: MDHEN and SYDVKM. The CDR3 DNA sequence: TGTGCCAGCATTGGGGCAGACTACCAAGAGACCCAGTACTTC. Encoded protein: CASIGADYQETQYF.

This clone was seen once. V and J are TRBV21-1 and TRBJ2-7; the table calls TRBD1, which could not be checked here. TRBV21-1 is shown as a pseudogene. The CDR3 consists of 15 residues. For the CDR3, the DNA is TGTGCCAGCAGCAAAAAAAAGGACAGCTCCTACGAGCAGTACTTC. It specifies CASSKKKDSSYEQYF.

The J gene is TRBJ2-1, the V gene TRBV23-1, with D uncertain. TRBV23-1 is an ORF, with its function uncertain. CDR3 size: 18 residues. V was pared by 3 bases and J by 0 bases, with 18 bases between. The CDR3 spells CASSHQTPWAPSYNEQFF. In DNA form, the CDR3 reads TGCGCCAGCAGTCATCAGACCCCGTGGGCACCCTCCTACAATGAGCAGTTCTTC.

The table lists this clone with a count of one. The CDR3 bases are TGTGCCAGTAGTGCGGTCTGGGGGAGGGGCACTGAAGCTTTCTTT. The encoded protein is CASSAVWGRGTEAFF. The chain carries TRBV19 and TRBJ1-1, with D maybe TRBD1 (5 bases). The V gene's germline CDR1 is LNHDA and CDR2 SQIVND (reference sequence). The CDR3 extends over 15 amino acids. With 5 bases removed from V and 4 bases from J, the gap between germline ends came to 17 bases.

The CDR3 DNA is TGTGCCAGCAGCCCCAGAAACACCATATATTTT. Protein sequence: CASSPRNTIYF. This chain uses TRBV7-9 with TRBJ1-3; D is unresolved. Germline loops: CDR1 SEHNR, CDR2 FQNEAQ (reference sequence). There are 11 residues in the CDR3. Trimming left V 5 bases short and J 5 bases short, with 4 bases between.

The V and J genes are TRBV5-4 and TRBJ2-7; 10 bases fit TRBD1. Germline loops: CDR1 SGHNT, CDR2 YYREEE (reference sequence). This CDR3 spans 14 amino acids. V shed 5 bases and J 0 bases; nucleotides not matched to a gene: 2. The CDR3 is CASRGQGNSYEQYF. The CDR3 DNA sequence: TGTGCCAGCAGGGGACAGGGGAACTCCTACGAGCAGTACTTC.

The genes are TRBV4-3 and TRBJ2-3; 7 positions match TRBD2. The CDR3 is 18 residues long. V shed 3 bases and J 1 base; nucleotides not matched to a gene: 13. Germline V gives CDR1 LGHNA, CDR2 YSLEER. CDR3 sequence reads: CASSQGTFGGGGTDTQYF. The DNA of the CDR3 is TGCGCCAGCAGCCAGGGGACTTTTGGGGGAGGGGGCACAGATACGCAGTATTTT.

This clone was picked up a small number of times. The V gene is TRBV19, the J gene TRBJ1-2, with TRBD1 as a possible D gene (5 bases). Germline CDR1 and CDR2: LNHDA and SQIVND (reference sequence). The CDR3 sequence is 12 residues long. Trimming stripped 10 bases from V and 1 base from J, with 10 bases between. The CDR3 region has the DNA TGTGCCATTCTGGACATTAACTATGGCTACACCTTC. It encodes CAILDINYGYTF.

The CDR3 DNA sequence: TGTGCCAGCAGCCAAGAAGCTAGCGGGAGTCCCTACGAGCAGTACTTC. This codes for CASSQEASGSPYEQYF. J is TRBJ2-7 and V is TRBV4-2; 10 bases fit TRBD2. Trimming at V came to 0 bases and at J to 2 bases, leaving 4 bases not matched to a gene. Per the germline V gene, CDR1 is LGHNA and CDR2 is YNFKEQ. This CDR3 has 16 amino acids.

This clone has only one observation. This chain uses TRBV6-5 with TRBJ1-5, with D unclear. The V gene lost 2 bases and the J gene lost 2 bases, with 7 bases spanning the gap. The CDR3 sequence is 14 residues long. The germline gives CDR1 MNHEY, CDR2 SVGAGI. DNA of the CDR3: TGTGCCAGCAGTTACGCCACAGGCAATCAGCCCCAGCATTTT. Amino acids: CASSYATGNQPQHF.

The chain uses TRBV6-2 or TRBV6-3 and TRBJ1-5, with TRBD1 identical over 7 bases. CDR3 length equals 13 residues. Unmatched junction bases numbered 4, after V lost 6 bases and J lost 5 bases. CDR1 MNHEY and CDR2 SVGEGT come from the germline V gene. The CDR3 sequence is CASSRQGDQPQHF. The CDR3 DNA reads TGTGCCAGCAGCAGACAGGGAGATCAGCCCCAGCATTTT.

V usage is TRBV25-1 and J usage is TRBJ1-2, with a weak D call TRBD1 (6 bases). The length of the CDR3 is 14 residues. Trimming removed 8 bases at V and 5 bases at J, with 18 bases between. Germline lookup yields CDR1 MGHDK and CDR2 SYGVNS. CDR3 region: CASSEVGTRYGYTF. In DNA form, the CDR3 reads TGTGCCAGCTCCGAAGTGGGGACAAGATATGGCTACACCTTC.

This chain uses TRBV7-3 with TRBJ2-3, with 8 bases that match TRBD2. CDR1 is SGHTA, CDR2 FQGTGA, per germline. The CDR3 length is 16 residues. J lost 4 bases, V lost 4 bases, and 10 bases had no gene match. CDR3: CASSYPGTRVPDTQYF. Written as DNA, the CDR3 is TGTGCCAGCAGCTACCCCGGGACTAGGGTCCCAGATACGCAGTATTTT.

This clone was observed a few times. The chain recombines TRBV11-2 with TRBJ1-2; unclear D gene. CDR3 length: 13 residues. Germline V lookup: CDR1 SGHAT, CDR2 FQNNGV. With 7 bases removed from V and 1 base from J, the gap between germline ends came to 10 bases. This CDR3 is CASTGRLNYGYTF. The CDR3 DNA is TGTGCCAGCACCGGCAGGCTTAACTATGGCTACACCTTC.